The rows below give T cell receptor beta chains drawn from one sample of a study of blood T cell repertoires in COVID-19. Clones were sequenced by immunoSEQ multiplex PCR, and TCRdb holds only the in-frame ones, with some missing. Of about 75,000 clones listed, approximately 80% are singletons. Input material: peripheral blood. The source of these receptors is a woman aged 45-59 years with acute or convalescent COVID-19. The CDR3 runs from the conserved cysteine through the conserved F or W. The order of the fields is CDR3 protein, CDR3 DNA, clone size, D gene, J gene, V gene. A D gene is named only where the DNA matches it firmly. Some rows mark clone size as missing; the rest say once, few, many or name a class of expanded clone.

CDR3 protein: CATSKKPSGATDTQYF
CDR3 DNA: TGTGCCACCAGCAAAAAGCCTAGCGGGGCCACAGATACGCAGTATTTT
clone size: .
D gene: TRBD2
J gene: TRBJ2-3
V gene: TRBV15

CDR3 protein: CASSDSPGNQPQHF
CDR3 DNA: TGTGCCAGCTCCGATTCTCCGGGAAATCAGCCCCAGCATTTT
clone size: .
D gene: .
J gene: TRBJ1-5
V gene: TRBV18

CDR3 protein: CASSFAGTGRGSNQPQHF
CDR3 DNA: TGTGCCAGCAGCTTTGCGGGGACAGGTCGGGGAAGCAATCAGCCCCAGCATTTT
clone size: .
D gene: TRBD1
J gene: TRBJ1-5
V gene: TRBV7-9

CDR3 protein: CASSWTSGGLPLIGTQYF
CDR3 DNA: TGTGCCAGCAGCTGGACTAGCGGGGGCCTACCGCTGATTGGGACCCAGTACTTC
clone size: .
D gene: TRBD2
J gene: TRBJ2-5
V gene: TRBV5-4

CDR3 protein: CASEKKLFF
CDR3 DNA: TGTGCCAGTGAGAAAAAACTGTTTTTT
clone size: few
D gene: .
J gene: TRBJ1-4
V gene: TRBV27

CDR3 protein: CASRTGTGGNSPLHF
CDR3 DNA: TGTGCCAGCAGAACCGGGACAGGGGGCAATTCACCCCTCCACTTT
clone size: .
D gene: TRBD1
J gene: TRBJ1-6
V gene: TRBV2

CDR3 protein: CASSYQITSKGGELFF
CDR3 DNA: TGTGCCAGCAGTTACCAGATTACTAGCAAAGGAGGGGAGCTGTTTTTT
clone size: .
D gene: .
J gene: TRBJ2-2
V gene: TRBV6-5

CDR3 protein: CASSLVGLDTVTQYF
CDR3 DNA: TGTGCCAGCAGCTTGGTAGGACTAGATACGGTGACCCAGTACTTC
clone size: .
D gene: TRBD2
J gene: TRBJ2-5
V gene: TRBV5-5

CDR3 protein: CASSLTQLSNSPLHF
CDR3 DNA: TGTGCCAGCAGCCTCACACAGCTATCCAATTCACCCCTCCACTTT
clone size: .
D gene: .
J gene: TRBJ1-6
V gene: TRBV5-4

CDR3 protein: CASRRQGDEGYEQYF
CDR3 DNA: TGTGCCAGCAGACGACAGGGGGACGAAGGCTACGAGCAGTACTTC
clone size: .
D gene: .
J gene: TRBJ2-7
V gene: TRBV21-1

CDR3 protein: CASSLGGTTNEQFF
CDR3 DNA: TGTGCCAGCAGCTTAGGTGGGACAACAAATGAGCAGTTCTTC
clone size: few
D gene: .
J gene: TRBJ2-1
V gene: TRBV11-3

CDR3 protein: CASKDRETYNEQFF
CDR3 DNA: TGCGCCAGCAAGGACAGGGAAACCTACAATGAGCAGTTCTTC
clone size: .
D gene: TRBD1
J gene: TRBJ2-1
V gene: TRBV5-1

CDR3 protein: CASSFLATTTGANVLTF
CDR3 DNA: TGCGCCAGCAGCTTCTTGGCCACTACGACTGGGGCCAACGTCCTGACTTTC
clone size: .
D gene: .
J gene: TRBJ2-6
V gene: TRBV5-1

CDR3 protein: CASSPWTGTAYGYTF
CDR3 DNA: TGTGCCAGCAGCCCCTGGACGGGGACAGCATATGGCTACACCTTC
clone size: .
D gene: TRBD1
J gene: TRBJ1-2
V gene: TRBV5-5

CDR3 protein: CSVEGRGVYGYTF
CDR3 DNA: TGCAGCGTTGAGGGCAGGGGGGTCTATGGCTACACCTTC
clone size: .
D gene: TRBD1
J gene: TRBJ1-2
V gene: TRBV29-1

CDR3 protein: CASSLRRGGRSEKLFF
CDR3 DNA: TGTGCCAGCAGTTTAAGACGAGGGGGCCGGAGTGAAAAACTGTTTTTT
clone size: .
D gene: TRBD1
J gene: TRBJ1-4
V gene: TRBV27

CDR3 protein: CASSLRETGGRSPLHF
CDR3 DNA: TGTGCCAGCAGCCTGAGAGAGACAGGCGGGCGTTCACCCCTCCACTTT
clone size: .
D gene: .
J gene: TRBJ1-6
V gene: TRBV7-6

CDR3 protein: CSVGDYSNQPQHF
CDR3 DNA: TGCAGCGTTGGGGACTATAGCAATCAGCCCCAGCATTTT
clone size: .
D gene: .
J gene: TRBJ1-5
V gene: TRBV29-1

CDR3 protein: CASSLDKGEQYF
CDR3 DNA: TGTGCCAGCAGTTTGGATAAGGGGGAGCAGTACTTC
clone size: .
D gene: .
J gene: TRBJ2-7
V gene: TRBV12-3/TRBV12-4

CDR3 protein: CASSRTSGSGELFF
CDR3 DNA: TGTGCCAGCAGCCGGACTAGCGGGAGTGGGGAGCTGTTTTTT
clone size: .
D gene: TRBD2
J gene: TRBJ2-2
V gene: TRBV14

CDR3 protein: CASSTKGGDNSPLHF
CDR3 DNA: TGTGCCAGCAGCACAAAGGGAGGGGATAATTCACCCCTCCACTTT
clone size: .
D gene: .
J gene: TRBJ1-6
V gene: TRBV5-4

CDR3 protein: CASTNPTGVSTEAFF
CDR3 DNA: TGTGCCAGCACCAATCCTACAGGGGTGAGCACTGAAGCTTTCTTT
clone size: .
D gene: TRBD1
J gene: TRBJ1-1
V gene: TRBV7-9

CDR3 protein: CASSPRTAYGYTF
CDR3 DNA: TGTGCCAGCAGCCCCCGGACAGCCTATGGCTACACCTTC
clone size: .
D gene: .
J gene: TRBJ1-2
V gene: TRBV6-2/TRBV6-3

CDR3 protein: CASSRTGTGTDTQYF
CDR3 DNA: TGTGCCAGCAGCCGGACCGGGACAGGCACAGATACGCAGTATTTT
clone size: .
D gene: TRBD1
J gene: TRBJ2-3
V gene: TRBV5-4

CDR3 protein: CASIHGGRGRAEAFF
CDR3 DNA: TGTGCCAGCATCCATGGTGGTCGGGGAAGAGCTGAAGCTTTCTTT
clone size: .
D gene: .
J gene: TRBJ1-1
V gene: TRBV6-5

CDR3 protein: CASTLGGSGYTF
CDR3 DNA: TGTGCCAGCACCCTGGGAGGGAGCGGCTACACCTTC
clone size: .
D gene: .
J gene: TRBJ1-2
V gene: TRBV12-3/TRBV12-4

CDR3 protein: CASSYFSGRSYNEQFF
CDR3 DNA: TGTGCCAGCAGTTACTTCAGCGGGAGATCCTACAATGAGCAGTTCTTC
clone size: .
D gene: TRBD2
J gene: TRBJ2-1
V gene: TRBV6-2/TRBV6-3

CDR3 protein: CASSYLGEREETQYF
CDR3 DNA: TGCGCCAGCAGCTATCTGGGAGAAAGGGAAGAGACCCAGTACTTC
clone size: .
D gene: .
J gene: TRBJ2-5
V gene: TRBV5-1

CDR3 protein: CASSSPSGRARETQYF
CDR3 DNA: TGTGCCAGCAGTTCTCCTAGCGGGAGGGCCAGGGAGACCCAGTACTTC
clone size: .
D gene: TRBD2
J gene: TRBJ2-5
V gene: TRBV28

CDR3 protein: CASSFLAESSYNEQFF
CDR3 DNA: TGTGCCAGCAGCTTCTTAGCGGAGAGCTCCTACAATGAGCAGTTCTTC
clone size: once
D gene: .
J gene: TRBJ2-1
V gene: TRBV7-9

CDR3 protein: CASSLNGEGLAGVGGFRYEQFF
CDR3 DNA: TGTGCCAGCTCCTTAAACGGGGAAGGGCTAGCGGGGGTAGGGGGGTTTCGTTATGAGCAGTTCTTC
clone size: .
D gene: TRBD2
J gene: TRBJ2-1
V gene: TRBV6-9

CDR3 protein: CATSRGGQMNTEAFF
CDR3 DNA: TGTGCCACCAGCAGAGGGGGGCAGATGAACACTGAAGCTTTCTTT
clone size: .
D gene: .
J gene: TRBJ1-1
V gene: TRBV15

CDR3 protein: CATSNPGLQTEAFF
CDR3 DNA: TGTGCCACCTCCAATCCGGGGTTACAAACTGAAGCTTTCTTT
clone size: .
D gene: .
J gene: TRBJ1-1
V gene: TRBV7-2

CDR3 protein: CAISNSERSSYEQYF
CDR3 DNA: TGTGCCATCAGCAACTCGGAGAGAAGCTCCTACGAGCAGTACTTC
clone size: .
D gene: .
J gene: TRBJ2-7
V gene: TRBV10-3

CDR3 protein: CASSVAGGHYGYTF
CDR3 DNA: TGTGCCAGCAGCGTAGCAGGGGGGCACTATGGCTACACCTTC
clone size: .
D gene: TRBD1
J gene: TRBJ1-2
V gene: TRBV9

CDR3 protein: CASSLPLEQFF
CDR3 DNA: TGTGCCAGCAGCTTACCTCTTGAGCAGTTCTTC
clone size: .
D gene: .
J gene: TRBJ2-1
V gene: TRBV7-2

CDR3 protein: CTSSQVQFSSSSAYYNEQFF
CDR3 DNA: TGCACCAGCAGCCAAGTTCAATTCAGTTCTAGCAGTGCTTATTACAATGAGCAGTTCTTC
clone size: .
D gene: .
J gene: TRBJ2-1
V gene: TRBV1

CDR3 protein: CASSLRGVSGANVLTF
CDR3 DNA: TGTGCCAGCAGCTTAAGGGGTGTCTCTGGGGCCAACGTCCTGACTTTC
clone size: .
D gene: .
J gene: TRBJ2-6
V gene: TRBV7-8

CDR3 protein: CASSWTEAYEQYF
CDR3 DNA: TGTGCCAGCAGCTGGACAGAAGCCTACGAGCAGTACTTC
clone size: .
D gene: .
J gene: TRBJ2-7
V gene: TRBV11-2

CDR3 protein: CASSLVVSAEAFF
CDR3 DNA: TGTGCCAGCAGCTTAGTGGTGTCAGCGGAAGCTTTCTTT
clone size: .
D gene: .
J gene: TRBJ1-1
V gene: TRBV11-2

CDR3 protein: CATSPTQGNEQFF
CDR3 DNA: TGTGCCACCAGCCCTACCCAGGGAAATGAGCAGTTCTTC
clone size: .
D gene: .
J gene: TRBJ2-1
V gene: TRBV15

CDR3 protein: CASSFWGAEAFF
CDR3 DNA: TGTGCCAGCAGTTTCTGGGGGGCTGAAGCTTTCTTT
clone size: .
D gene: .
J gene: TRBJ1-1
V gene: TRBV28

CDR3 protein: CASSPRLATGDTQYF
CDR3 DNA: TGCGCCAGCAGCCCAAGACTAGCTACAGGAGATACGCAGTATTTT
clone size: .
D gene: TRBD2
J gene: TRBJ2-3
V gene: TRBV4-1

CDR3 protein: CASGTGHVLF
CDR3 DNA: TGTGCCAGTGGCACGGGACACGTCCTCTTC
clone size: .
D gene: .
J gene: TRBJ2-1
V gene: TRBV19

CDR3 protein: CASSSRSSGANVLTF
CDR3 DNA: TGTGCCAGCTCATCTCGGTCCTCTGGGGCCAACGTCCTGACTTTC
clone size: .
D gene: .
J gene: TRBJ2-6
V gene: TRBV18

CDR3 protein: CASIPKREGTDTQYF
CDR3 DNA: TGTGCCAGCATCCCCAAGCGGGAAGGGACAGATACGCAGTATTTT
clone size: .
D gene: TRBD2
J gene: TRBJ2-3
V gene: TRBV6-2/TRBV6-3

CDR3 protein: CASSVGTTNTEAFF
CDR3 DNA: TGTGCCAGCAGCGTCGGGACAACGAACACTGAAGCTTTCTTT
clone size: .
D gene: .
J gene: TRBJ1-1
V gene: TRBV4-2

CDR3 protein: CASSQEARGDYEQYF
CDR3 DNA: TGCGCCAGCAGCCAAGAGGCCCGGGGAGACTACGAGCAGTACTTC
clone size: .
D gene: .
J gene: TRBJ2-7
V gene: TRBV4-3

CDR3 protein: CAISEVNGELFF
CDR3 DNA: TGTGCCATCAGTGAGGTTAACGGGGAGCTGTTTTTT
clone size: .
D gene: .
J gene: TRBJ2-2
V gene: TRBV10-3

CDR3 protein: CASRVPGQVEAFF
CDR3 DNA: TGTGCCAGTAGAGTCCCGGGACAGGTTGAGGCTTTCTTT
clone size: .
D gene: TRBD1
J gene: TRBJ1-1
V gene: TRBV19

CDR3 protein: CASSIDGPGGPYEQYF
CDR3 DNA: TGTGCCAGTAGTATAGACGGGCCAGGGGGCCCGTACGAGCAGTACTTC
clone size: .
D gene: TRBD1
J gene: TRBJ2-7
V gene: TRBV19

CDR3 protein: CASSAETGQGYINTGELFF
CDR3 DNA: TGTGCCAGCAGCGCGGAGACGGGACAGGGCTACATTAACACCGGGGAGCTGTTTTTT
clone size: .
D gene: TRBD1
J gene: TRBJ2-2
V gene: TRBV7-8

CDR3 protein: CASSATGVQTQYF
CDR3 DNA: TGTGCCAGCAGCGCGACAGGGGTCCAGACCCAGTACTTC
clone size: .
D gene: TRBD1
J gene: TRBJ2-5
V gene: TRBV2

CDR3 protein: CASSPQAIMGLNEKLFF
CDR3 DNA: TGTGCCAGCAGCCCACAGGCTATAATGGGCCTTAATGAAAAACTGTTTTTT
clone size: .
D gene: .
J gene: TRBJ1-4
V gene: TRBV9

CDR3 protein: CASSQETGYEQYF
CDR3 DNA: TGCGCCAGCAGCCAAGAAACAGGCTACGAGCAGTACTTC
clone size: .
D gene: .
J gene: TRBJ2-7
V gene: TRBV4-3

CDR3 protein: CASTLLRGNTEAFF
CDR3 DNA: TGTGCCAGCACCCTTCTTAGAGGGAACACTGAAGCTTTCTTT
clone size: .
D gene: .
J gene: TRBJ1-1
V gene: TRBV6-5

CDR3 protein: CASSSNQLAGSYNEQFF
CDR3 DNA: TGTGCCAGCAGCTCCAATCAACTAGCGGGATCGTACAATGAGCAGTTCTTC
clone size: .
D gene: TRBD2
J gene: TRBJ2-1
V gene: TRBV11-2

CDR3 protein: CASSQVRAGYTF
CDR3 DNA: TGTGCCAGCAGTCAAGTGAGGGCCGGCTACACCTTC
clone size: .
D gene: .
J gene: TRBJ1-2
V gene: TRBV2

CDR3 protein: CAWSVSPLRGANVLTF
CDR3 DNA: TGTGCCTGGAGTGTTTCCCCCCTACGGGGAGCCAACGTCCTGACTTTC
clone size: .
D gene: .
J gene: TRBJ2-6
V gene: TRBV30

CDR3 protein: CAWSVGGMTFF
CDR3 DNA: TGTGCCTGGAGTGTGGGGGGAATGACTTTCTTT
clone size: .
D gene: .
J gene: TRBJ1-1
V gene: TRBV30